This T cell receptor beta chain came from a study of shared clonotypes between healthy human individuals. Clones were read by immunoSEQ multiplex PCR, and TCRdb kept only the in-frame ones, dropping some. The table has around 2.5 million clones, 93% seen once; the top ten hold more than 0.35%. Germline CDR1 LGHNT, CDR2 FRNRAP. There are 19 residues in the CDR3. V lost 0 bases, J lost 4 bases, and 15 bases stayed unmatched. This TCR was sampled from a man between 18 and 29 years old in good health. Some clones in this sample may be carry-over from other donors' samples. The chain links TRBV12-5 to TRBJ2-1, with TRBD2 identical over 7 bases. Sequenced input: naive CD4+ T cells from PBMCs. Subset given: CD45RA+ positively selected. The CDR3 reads CASGLVGPNRDYRYNEQFF. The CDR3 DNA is TGTGCTAGTGGTTTGGTAGGACCAAACCGGGACTACCGATACAATGAGCAGTTCTTC.